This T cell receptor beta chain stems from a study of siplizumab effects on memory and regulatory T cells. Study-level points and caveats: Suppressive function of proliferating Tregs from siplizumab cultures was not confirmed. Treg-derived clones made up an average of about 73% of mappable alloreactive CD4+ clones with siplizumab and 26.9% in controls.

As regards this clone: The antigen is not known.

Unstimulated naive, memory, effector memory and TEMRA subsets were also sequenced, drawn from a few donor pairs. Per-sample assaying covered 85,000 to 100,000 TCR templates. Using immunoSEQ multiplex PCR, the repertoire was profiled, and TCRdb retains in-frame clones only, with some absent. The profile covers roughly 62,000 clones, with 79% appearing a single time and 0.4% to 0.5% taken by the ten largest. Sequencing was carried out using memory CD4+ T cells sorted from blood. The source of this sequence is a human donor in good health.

CDR3 in amino acids: CAPGGAKSDNSPLHF. In DNA form, the CDR3 reads TGTGCCCCAGGGGGGGCCAAATCCGATAATTCACCCCTCCACTTT. The chain is built from TRBV10-3 and TRBJ1-6, with 7 bases aligning to TRBD1. This CDR3 contains 15 residues. Germline trimming cut 11 bases from V and 5 bases from J; bases unmatched to any gene: 12. CDR1 is ENHRY, CDR2 SYGVKD, per germline.